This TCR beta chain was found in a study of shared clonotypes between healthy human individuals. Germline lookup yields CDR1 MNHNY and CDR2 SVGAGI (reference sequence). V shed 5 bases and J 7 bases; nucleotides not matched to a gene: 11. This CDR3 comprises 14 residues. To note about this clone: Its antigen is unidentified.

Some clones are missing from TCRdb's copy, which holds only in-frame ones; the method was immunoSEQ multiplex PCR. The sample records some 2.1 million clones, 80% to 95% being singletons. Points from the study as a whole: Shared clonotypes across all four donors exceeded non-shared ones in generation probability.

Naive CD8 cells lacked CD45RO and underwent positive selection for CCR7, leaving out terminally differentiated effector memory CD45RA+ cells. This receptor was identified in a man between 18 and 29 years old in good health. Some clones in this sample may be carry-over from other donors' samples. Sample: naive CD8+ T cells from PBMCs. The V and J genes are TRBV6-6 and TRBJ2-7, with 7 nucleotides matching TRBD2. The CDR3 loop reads CASSLSDVGGEQYF. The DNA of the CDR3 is TGTGCCAGCAGTCTCTCCGACGTGGGAGGGGAGCAGTACTTC.